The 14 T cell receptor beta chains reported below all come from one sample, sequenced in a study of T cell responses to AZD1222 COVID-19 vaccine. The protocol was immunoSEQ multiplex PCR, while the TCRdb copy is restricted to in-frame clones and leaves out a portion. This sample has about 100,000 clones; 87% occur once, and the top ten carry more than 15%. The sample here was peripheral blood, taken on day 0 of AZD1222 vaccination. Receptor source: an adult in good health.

CDR3 DNA sequence: TGTGCCAGCAGCCAGGAAGGACTAGCGAGACCCTACGAGCAGTACTTC. Translating it yields CASSQEGLARPYEQYF. The chain links TRBV3-1 (or the pseudogene TRBV3-2) to TRBJ2-7; 9 bases are shared with TRBD2. After removal of 3 bases from V and 2 bases from J, the junction contained 8 bases not matched to a gene. This CDR3 has 16 amino acids. In germline, CDR1 is LGHDT, CDR2 YNNKEL (reference sequence).

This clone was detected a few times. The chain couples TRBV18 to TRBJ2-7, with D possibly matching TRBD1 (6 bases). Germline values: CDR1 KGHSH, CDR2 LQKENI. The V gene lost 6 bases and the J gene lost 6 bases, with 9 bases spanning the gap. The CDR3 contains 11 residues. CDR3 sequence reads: CASSGQFEQYF. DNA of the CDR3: TGTGCCAGCTCGGGACAATTCGAGCAGTACTTC.

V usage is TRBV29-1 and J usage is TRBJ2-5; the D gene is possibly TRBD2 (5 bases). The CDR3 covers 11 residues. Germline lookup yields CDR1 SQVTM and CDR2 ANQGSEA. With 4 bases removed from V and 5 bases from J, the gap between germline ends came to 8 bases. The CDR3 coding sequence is TGCAGCGTTGGGGTAGCGGAGACCCAGTACTTC. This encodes CSVGVAETQYF.

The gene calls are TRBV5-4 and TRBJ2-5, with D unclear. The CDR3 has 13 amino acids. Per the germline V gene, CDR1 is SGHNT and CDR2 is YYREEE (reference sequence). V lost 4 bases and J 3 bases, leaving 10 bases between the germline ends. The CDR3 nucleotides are TGTGCCAGCAGCCCACAATGGGAAGAGACCCAGTACTTC. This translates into CASSPQWEETQYF.

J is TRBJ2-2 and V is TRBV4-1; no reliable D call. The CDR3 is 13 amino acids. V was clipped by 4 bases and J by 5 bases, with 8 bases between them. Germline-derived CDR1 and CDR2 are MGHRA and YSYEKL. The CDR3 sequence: CASSLTVTGELFF. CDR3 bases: TGCGCCAGCAGCCTGACGGTTACCGGGGAGCTGTTTTTT.

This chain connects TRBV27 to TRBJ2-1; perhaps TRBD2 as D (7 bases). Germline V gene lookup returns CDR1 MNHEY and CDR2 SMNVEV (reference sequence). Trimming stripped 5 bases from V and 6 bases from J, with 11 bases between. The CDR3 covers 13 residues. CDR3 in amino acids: CASSQGTTNEQFF. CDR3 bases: TGTGCCAGCAGTCAGGGGACTACCAATGAGCAGTTCTTC.

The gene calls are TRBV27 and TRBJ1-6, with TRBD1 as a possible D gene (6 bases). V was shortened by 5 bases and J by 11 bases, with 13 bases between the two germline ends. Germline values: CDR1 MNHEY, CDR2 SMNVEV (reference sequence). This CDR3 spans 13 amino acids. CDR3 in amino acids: CASSNSGTPPLHF. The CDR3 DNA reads TGTGCCAGCAGTAATTCCGGGACACCACCCCTCCACTTT.

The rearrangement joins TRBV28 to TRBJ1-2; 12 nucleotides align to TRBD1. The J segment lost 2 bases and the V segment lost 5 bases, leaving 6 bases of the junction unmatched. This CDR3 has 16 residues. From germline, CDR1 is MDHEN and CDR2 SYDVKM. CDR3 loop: CASSGTGGGTNYGYTF. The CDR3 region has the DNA TGTGCCAGCAGTGGGACAGGGGGCGGAACGAACTATGGCTACACCTTC.

The CDR3 DNA reads TGTGCCAGCAGCTGGGCTAGCGGGAGGTACGAGCAGTACTTC. This translates into CASSWASGRYEQYF. The J gene is TRBJ2-7, the V gene TRBV5-5, with 11 bases lining up with TRBD2. CDR1 and CDR2 (germline): SGHKS, YYEKEE (reference sequence). The CDR3 is 14 amino acids. V lost 3 bases to trimming and J lost 4 bases; unmatched junction nucleotides: 3. Combining the CDR3 with reference TRBV5-5 and TRBJ2-7 gives the whole variable domain DAGVTQSPTHLIKTRGQQVTLRCSPISGHKSVSWYQQVLGQGPQFIFQYYEKEERGRGNFPDRFSARQFPNYSSELNVNALLLGDSALYLCASSWASGRYEQYFGPGTRLTVT.

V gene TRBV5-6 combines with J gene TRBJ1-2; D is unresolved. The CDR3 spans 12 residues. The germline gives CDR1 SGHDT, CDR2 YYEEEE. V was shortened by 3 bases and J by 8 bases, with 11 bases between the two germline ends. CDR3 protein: CASSSGPRGYTF. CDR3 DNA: TGTGCCAGCAGCTCCGGGCCTCGCGGCTACACCTTC.

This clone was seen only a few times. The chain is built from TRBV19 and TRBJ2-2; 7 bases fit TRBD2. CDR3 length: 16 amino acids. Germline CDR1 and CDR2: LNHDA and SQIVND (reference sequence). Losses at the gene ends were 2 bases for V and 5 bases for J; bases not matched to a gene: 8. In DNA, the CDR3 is TGTGCCAGTAGTATAACCGGGACTATAGCTACCGGGGAGCTGTTTTTT. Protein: CASSITGTIATGELFF.

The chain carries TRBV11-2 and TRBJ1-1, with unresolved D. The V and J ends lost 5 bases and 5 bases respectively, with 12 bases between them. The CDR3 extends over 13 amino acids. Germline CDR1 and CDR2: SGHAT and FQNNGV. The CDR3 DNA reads TGTGCCAGCAGCGGATTAAGGCTTACTGAAGCTTTCTTT. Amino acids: CASSGLRLTEAFF.

The CDR3 loop reads CASSPGRGLFF. The CDR3 DNA reads as TGTGCCAGCAGTCCTGGAAGAGGACTGTTTTTT. The chain employs TRBV27 and TRBJ1-4; D gene ambiguous. Trimming shortened V by 5 bases and J by 13 bases, and 11 bases separated the two germline ends. The CDR3 is made up of 11 amino acids. Per the germline V gene, CDR1 is MNHEY and CDR2 is SMNVEV (reference sequence). Complete variable domain (other parts from reference TRBV27 and TRBJ1-4): EAQVTQNPRYLITVTGKKLTVTCSQNMNHEYMSWYRQDPGLGLRQIYYSMNVEVTDKGDVPEGYKVSRKEKRNFPLILESPSPNQTSLYFCASSPGRGLFFGSGTQLSVL.

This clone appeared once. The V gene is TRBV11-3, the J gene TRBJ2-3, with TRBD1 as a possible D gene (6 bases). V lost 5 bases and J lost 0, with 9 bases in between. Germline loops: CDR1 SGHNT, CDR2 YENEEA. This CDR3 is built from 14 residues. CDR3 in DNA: TGTGCCAGCAGCACGACAGGAAGCACAGATACGCAGTATTTT. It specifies CASSTTGSTDTQYF.